What follows are 4 T cell receptor beta chains derived from one specimen sequenced in a study of control samples from healthy donors and cancer patients (dated by TCRdb to about 2020). The protocol used for the library was the immunoSEQ multiplex PCR assay. TCRdb holds this immuneACCESS table with in-frame rearrangements only. Some clones are missing; in checked studies, unresolved V genes explain under half, and the rest has no known cause. The sample has about 89,000 clones on record, 85% of them singletons. The ten largest make up over 2% of the sample. What was sequenced was blood. These receptors were taken from a woman aged 35 to 49 in good health.

J is TRBJ1-4 and V is TRBV2; D gene ambiguous. This CDR3 spans 15 amino acids. V was clipped by 3 bases and J by 4 bases, with 12 bases between them. Germline values: CDR1 SNHLY, CDR2 FYNNEI. The CDR3, as DNA: TGTGCCAGCAGTGACGGAGGGTCGGGTAATGAAAAACTGTTTTTT. Translation: CASSDGGSGNEKLFF.

The chain combines TRBV19 with TRBJ1-5, with no clear D. V was trimmed by 2 bases and J by 5 bases, leaving 7 bases between them. The germline gives CDR1 LNHDA, CDR2 SQIVND (reference sequence). The CDR3 is 13 amino acids. The CDR3 DNA is TGTGCCAGTAGTATAAGGGCCGATCAGCCCCAGCATTTT. This codes for CASSIRADQPQHF. Full variable domain (rest looked up from reference TRBV19 and TRBJ1-5): DGGITQSPKYLFRKEGQNVTLSCEQNLNHDAMYWYRQDPGQGLRLIYYSQIVNDFQKGDIAEGYSVSREKKESFPLTVTSAQKNPTAFYLCASSIRADQPQHFGDGTRLSIL.

The V and J genes are TRBV6-2 or TRBV6-3 and TRBJ1-1, with D unclear. Germline CDR1 MNHEY, CDR2 SVGEGT. The ends were cut back, 2 bases at V and 0 bases at J, with 10 bases in the middle. The CDR3 loop spans 15 amino acids. CDR3 region: CASSYTETVNTEAFF. The CDR3 DNA is TGTGCCAGCAGTTACACTGAAACAGTGAACACTGAAGCTTTCTTT.

The chain joins TRBV5-1 to TRBJ2-2; 10 bases align to TRBD2. Germline values: CDR1 SGHRS, CDR2 YFSETQ. The V and J ends lost 4 bases and 0 bases, in that order; junction bases with no gene match: 3. This CDR3 is built from 16 residues. Written as DNA, the CDR3 is TGCGCCAGCAGCCAAGGGACTAGCGCGAACACCGGGGAGCTGTTTTTT. It is translated as CASSQGTSANTGELFF.